These 14 T cell receptor beta chains came from one sample sequenced in a study of patients and donors after allogeneic stem cell transplantation. One entry per CDR3 protein results from TCRdb running MiXCR on the RT-PCR reads. The table shows a few hundred thousand distinct CDR3 sequences, with 13% to 15% occurring only once. Sequencing was performed on blood, either unsorted or a sorted T cell fraction (not recorded which). The source is a human donor who was either an allogeneic HSCT recipient or a stem cell or donor lymphocyte infusion donor (not recorded which). It is not recorded whose cells these are; they may come from a transplant donor.

Many counts were recorded for this clonotype. V gene TRBV10-3 combines with J gene TRBJ2-7; D may be TRBD2 (7 bases). The ends were cut back, 7 bases at V and 2 bases at J, with 15 bases in the middle. This CDR3 is 14 amino acids long. CDR1 and CDR2 (germline): ENHRY, SYGVKD. CDR3 in amino acids: CAIKGGGPTYEQYF. The CDR3 DNA sequence: TGTGCCATCAAGGGGGGAGGGCCGACCTACGAGCAGTACTTC.

The chain is built from TRBV20-1 and TRBJ2-3; the D gene is possibly TRBD1 (7 bases). Looked up from germline, CDR1 is DFQATT and CDR2 is SNEGSKA (reference sequence). Trimming shortened V by 5 bases and J by 2 bases, and 11 bases separated the two germline ends. The CDR3 consists of 13 residues. CDR3: CSAAGQPTDTQYF. The CDR3 nucleotides are TGCAGTGCTGCGGGACAGCCCACAGATACGCAGTATTTT.

This clonotype occurred a few times. The chain joins TRBV15 to TRBJ2-2, with D possibly being TRBD2 (6 bases). The CDR3 runs 15 residues. Trimming stripped 0 bases from V and 6 bases from J, with 11 bases between. Germline V gives CDR1 LNHNV, CDR2 YYDKDF (reference sequence). The CDR3 spells CATSRDLGEAGELFF. The DNA for the CDR3 is TGTGCCACCAGCAGAGATCTCGGGGAGGCCGGGGAGCTGTTTTTT. Looking up the rest from reference TRBV15 and TRBJ2-2 gives the full variable domain: DAMVIQNPRYQVTQFGKPVTLSCSQTLNHNVMYWYQQKSSQAPKLLFHYYDKDFNNEADTPDNFQSRRPNTSFCFLDIRSPGLGDTAMYLCATSRDLGEAGELFFGEGSRLTVL.

This clonotype appeared many times. The chain combines TRBV20-1 with TRBJ1-1; D may be TRBD1 (5 bases). The V end was cut by 5 bases, the J end by 2 bases, with 18 bases between. Germline V gene lookup returns CDR1 DFQATT and CDR2 SNEGSKA (reference sequence). The CDR3 contains 15 residues. The CDR3 DNA is TGCAGTGCTCCCGGGCAGGGAAGGGGAAACACTGAAGCTTTCTTT. It encodes CSAPGQGRGNTEAFF.

This clonotype was observed a handful of times. The chain employs TRBV9 and TRBJ2-3; perhaps D is TRBD1 or TRBD2 (5 bases each). Per germline, CDR1 SGDLS and CDR2 YYNGEE. The CDR3 has 15 residues. The V end lost 4 bases, the J end lost 2 bases, and 14 bases lay between the germline ends. The CDR3 nucleotides read TGTGCCAGCAGCCCCGTCGAGGGGTTCACAGATACGCAGTATTTT. Its protein is CASSPVEGFTDTQYF. Using reference TRBV9 and TRBJ2-3 for the parts outside the CDR3, the full variable domain is DSGVTQTPKHLITATGQRVTLRCSPRSGDLSVYWYQQSLDQGLQFLIQYYNGEERAKGNILERFSAQQFPDLHSELNLSSLELGDSALYFCASSPVEGFTDTQYFGPGTRLTVL.

The rearrangement uses TRBV28 and TRBJ1-1; D remains ambiguous. This CDR3 contains 11 residues. V was cut by 4 bases and J by 3 bases, with 3 bases left in between. In germline, CDR1 is MDHEN, CDR2 SYDVKM. For the CDR3, the DNA is TGTGCCAGCAGTTGGCACACTGAAGCTTTCTTT. This codes for CASSWHTEAFF.

This clonotype was recorded a few times. The genes are TRBV5-1 and TRBJ2-3, with 10 bases aligning to TRBD2. The CDR3 runs to 18 residues. Germline V gene data show CDR1 as SGHRS and CDR2 as YFSETQ. The V segment lost 5 bases and the J segment 2 bases; nucleotides outside the gene matches: 14. CDR3 region: CASSRGLAGVFNTDTQYF. The CDR3, as DNA: TGCGCCAGCAGTCGGGGGCTAGCGGGAGTTTTCAACACAGATACGCAGTATTTT.

CDR3 DNA sequence: TGTGCCAGCAGCTTAGATCCGGGACAGAGTTCACCCCTCCACTTT. Its translation is CASSLDPGQSSPLHF. This sequence joins TRBV11-3 and TRBJ1-6, with 7 positions matching TRBD1. The CDR3 is 15 amino acids. Germline V gene sequence: CDR1 SGHNT, CDR2 YENEEA. Trimming took 0 bases from V and 9 from J; bases not matched to a gene: 5.

This clonotype showed up just a few times. This chain connects TRBV7-9 to TRBJ2-7; a possible D gene is TRBD2 (6 bases). V lost 2 bases and J 3 bases, leaving 14 bases between the germline ends. Looked up from germline, CDR1 is SEHNR and CDR2 is FQNEAQ (reference sequence). This CDR3 has 15 amino acids. CDR3 region: CASSLKGGDGYEQYF. The CDR3, as DNA: TGTGCCAGCAGCTTAAAAGGCGGGGACGGCTACGAGCAGTACTTC.

There are a few counts of this clonotype. The chain carries TRBV7-6 and TRBJ1-3; no reliable D call. Deletions cut 5 bases from V and 4 bases from J, with 9 bases between. From germline, CDR1 is SGHVS and CDR2 FNYEAQ. The CDR3 runs to 13 residues. CDR3 in DNA: TGTGCCAGCAGCGAGAGAAGGGGAAACACCATATATTTT. Its translation is CASSERRGNTIYF.

This clonotype appeared a few times. The chain uses TRBV3-1 and TRBJ1-5; D is undetermined. This CDR3 has 14 residues. V was shortened by 0 bases and J by 3 bases, with 6 bases between the two germline ends. Germline V gives CDR1 LGHDT, CDR2 YNNKEL (reference sequence). The CDR3 bases are TGTGCCAGCAGCCAAGAAGGAGTCAATCAGCCCCAGCATTTT. It codes for CASSQEGVNQPQHF.

At least ten counts were recorded for this clonotype. One end of the junction is discordant with germline, which a read error may explain. The rearrangement joins TRBV6-2 or TRBV6-3 to TRBJ1-2; D gene uncertain. This CDR3 contains 14 residues. Per the germline V gene, CDR1 is MNHEY and CDR2 is SVGEGT. The chain's CDR3 is CASSYRRGLNAAFF. The CDR3 coding sequence is TGTGCCAGCAGTTACAGGCGAGGCCTGAACGCCGCCTTCTTC.

This clonotype was seen at least ten times. The rearrangement joins TRBV6-6 to TRBJ2-7; D remains ambiguous. Trimming took off 6 bases at V and 2 bases at J, with 5 bases between the two ends. Germline CDR1 and CDR2: MNHNY and SVGAGI (reference sequence). The CDR3 is 11 amino acids. CDR3 in amino acids: CASSYAYEQYF. CDR3 sequence (DNA): TGTGCCAGCAGCTACGCCTACGAGCAGTACTTC.

This chain links TRBV20-1 with TRBJ2-1; unclear D gene. The CDR3 consists of 15 residues. Germline V CDR1 and CDR2: DFQATT, SNEGSKA (reference sequence). V gave up 0 bases and J gave up 8 bases, with 17 bases separating them. The CDR3 spells CSARDVASLRDEQFF. In DNA form, the CDR3 reads TGCAGTGCTAGAGATGTGGCGAGCCTTAGAGATGAGCAGTTCTTC.